This T cell receptor beta chain is from a study of cytomegalovirus exposure and HLA in healthy donors. General study points: One variant, a missense change in DCLRE1C, was linked in a later analysis to TCR beta V- and J-gene trimming. In a later analysis, HLA-C alleles had the fewest associated TCRs, DRB1 alleles the most. Segments of the TCR beta V type were, in most cases, productive about 90% or about 30% of the time in an earlier analysis.

Amplification used 60 Vbeta primers and 13 Jbeta primers. Sequencing used immunoSEQ multiplex PCR; TCRdb keeps in-frame clones, though not all of them. The table shows about 140,000 clones, with roughly 76% occurring only once. The CDR3 totals 14 residues. Germline V gene lookup returns CDR1 SQVTM and CDR2 ANQGSEA. V gave up 7 bases and J gave up 3 bases, with 16 bases separating them. Notes on this clone: The antigen is undetermined.

This receptor was taken from a human donor in good health. This rearrangement joins TRBV29-1 to TRBJ1-5; D call uncertain. Sequencing was carried out using PBMCs. DNA of the CDR3: TGCAGCGCCAAAGCGGTCGGGGACAATCAGCCCCAGCATTTT. The encoded protein is CSAKAVGDNQPQHF.